This TCR beta chain is drawn from a study of Ad26.COV2.S vaccination and SARS-CoV-2 variants. Sequencing used immunoSEQ multiplex PCR; TCRdb keeps in-frame clones, though not all of them. Among 350,000 to 400,000 clones, roughly nine tenths were seen once, and the ten largest hold roughly 3.5%. Comments on this clone: Its antigen is not known.

Study-wide results and caveats: The TCR breadth and depth analyses may have produced an underestimate of total T cell responses. There was reportedly substantial breadth in spike-specific CD8+ and CD4+ T cell responses after vaccination.

Treatment denoted: some 20 received Ad26.COV2.S at low or high dose, single or two shots; roughly five received placebo; per-sample allocation not given. Sampling was performed 63 days after the first vaccine or placebo injection. This specimen consisted of peripheral blood, obtained in a trial of Ad26.COV2.S vaccine versus placebo. The receptor was derived from a person aged 18-60 years who received the Ad26.COV2.S COVID-19 vaccine or a placebo.

CDR3 sequence reads: CASSQVLVGYTF. CDR3 sequence (DNA): TGTGCCAGCAGCCAAGTCCTAGTTGGCTACACCTTC. The chain combines TRBV2 with TRBJ1-2; D is ambiguous. With 6 bases removed from V and 7 bases from J, the gap between germline ends came to 12 bases. The CDR3 contains 12 residues. Looked up from germline, CDR1 is SNHLY and CDR2 is FYNNEI.